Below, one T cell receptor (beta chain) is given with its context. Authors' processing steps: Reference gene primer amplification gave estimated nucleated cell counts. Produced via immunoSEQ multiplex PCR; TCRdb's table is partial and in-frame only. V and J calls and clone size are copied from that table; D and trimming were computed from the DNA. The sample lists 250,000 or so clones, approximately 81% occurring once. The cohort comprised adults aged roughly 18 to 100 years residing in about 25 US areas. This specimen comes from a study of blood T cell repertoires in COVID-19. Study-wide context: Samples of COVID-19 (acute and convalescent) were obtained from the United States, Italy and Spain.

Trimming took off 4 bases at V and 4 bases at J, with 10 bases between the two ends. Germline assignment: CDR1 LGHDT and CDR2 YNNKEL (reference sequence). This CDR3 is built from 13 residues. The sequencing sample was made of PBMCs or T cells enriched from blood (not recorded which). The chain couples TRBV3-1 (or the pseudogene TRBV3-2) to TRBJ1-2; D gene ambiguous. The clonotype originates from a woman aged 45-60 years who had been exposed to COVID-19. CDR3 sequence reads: CASSPGSIYGYTF. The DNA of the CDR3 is TGTGCCAGCAGCCCCGGGTCGATCTATGGCTACACCTTC.